Listed below are T cell receptor beta chains from one sample, sequenced in a study of cytomegalovirus exposure and HLA in healthy donors. Clones were sequenced by immunoSEQ multiplex PCR, and TCRdb holds only the in-frame ones, with some missing. The sample includes about 21,000 clones, around 77% of them seen just once. Sequenced material: PBMCs. The receptors derive from a man in his fifties or sixties in good health and CMV-seronegative. Each CDR3 is given with its conserved first and last residue. The order of the fields is clone size, D gene, J gene, V gene, CDR3 DNA, CDR3 protein. The D gene is left open where the match is weak. Clone sizes are given selectively: once, few, many, or a class where the clone is expanded.

abundance: .
d_gene: .
j_gene: TRBJ2-7
v_gene: TRBV5-5
CDR3nt: TGTGCCAGCAGCTGGGGCCAGGCGGGGGAGCAGTACTTC
CDR3aa: CASSWGQAGEQYF

abundance: .
d_gene: .
j_gene: TRBJ2-5
v_gene: TRBV7-9
CDR3nt: TGTGCCAGCAGCCCGGTAGCTCAAGAGACCCAGTACTTC
CDR3aa: CASSPVAQETQYF

abundance: .
d_gene: .
j_gene: TRBJ2-3
v_gene: TRBV18
CDR3nt: TGTGCCAGCTCACCCCGGATGCCCGAGGGCTCAAAAGCAGATACGCAGTATTTT
CDR3aa: CASSPRMPEGSKADTQYF

abundance: .
d_gene: .
j_gene: TRBJ1-5
v_gene: TRBV6-5
CDR3nt: TGTGCCAGCAGCTCGCAGGGGTCTGGGAATCAGCCCCAGCATTTT
CDR3aa: CASSSQGSGNQPQHF

abundance: .
d_gene: TRBD1
j_gene: TRBJ2-2
v_gene: TRBV18
CDR3nt: TGTGCCAGCTCACCGGCCGGGACAGCGAACACCGGGGAGCTGTTTTTT
CDR3aa: CASSPAGTANTGELFF

abundance: once
d_gene: .
j_gene: TRBJ2-1
v_gene: TRBV11-2
CDR3nt: TGTGCCAGCAGCCGAACCGGCAATGAGCAGTTCTTC
CDR3aa: CASSRTGNEQFF

abundance: .
d_gene: TRBD2
j_gene: TRBJ2-2
v_gene: TRBV30
CDR3nt: TGTGCCGCCAATCGGGGACTAGCGGGAGGAACCGGGGAGCTGTTTTTT
CDR3aa: CAANRGLAGGTGELFF

abundance: .
d_gene: TRBD1
j_gene: TRBJ1-4
v_gene: TRBV6-5
CDR3nt: TGTGCCAGCAGCCTCGACAGGGGGCAAGAAAAACTGTTTTTT
CDR3aa: CASSLDRGQEKLFF

abundance: .
d_gene: TRBD1
j_gene: TRBJ2-7
v_gene: TRBV7-9
CDR3nt: TGTGCCAGCAGCTTAGGAGGGACAGGGGATGAGCAGTACTTC
CDR3aa: CASSLGGTGDEQYF

abundance: .
d_gene: TRBD2
j_gene: TRBJ2-1
v_gene: TRBV28
CDR3nt: TGTGCCAGCAGTCCCTTTAGCGGGAGAGGCTACAATGAGCAGTTCTTC
CDR3aa: CASSPFSGRGYNEQFF

abundance: .
d_gene: .
j_gene: TRBJ1-2
v_gene: TRBV2
CDR3nt: TGTGCCAGCAGTGAACGTGTCGGGGATGGCTACACCTTC
CDR3aa: CASSERVGDGYTF

abundance: few
d_gene: .
j_gene: TRBJ1-5
v_gene: TRBV27
CDR3nt: TGTGCCAGCAGTCTCACGCCGGGACAGCCCCAGCATTTT
CDR3aa: CASSLTPGQPQHF

abundance: .
d_gene: .
j_gene: TRBJ2-5
v_gene: TRBV7-9
CDR3nt: TGTGCCAGCAGCTTAGGGGGGCCGGCAGAGACCCAGTACTTC
CDR3aa: CASSLGGPAETQYF